This TCR beta chain was obtained from a study of cytomegalovirus exposure and HLA in healthy donors. Germline V gives CDR1 KGHSH, CDR2 LQKENI. Trimming took off 3 bases at V and 0 bases at J, with 6 bases between the two ends. The CDR3 totals 15 residues. PCR was performed using 60 Vbeta and 13 Jbeta primers. Sequencing was performed with immunoSEQ multiplex PCR; in TCRdb, only in-frame clones are kept and a portion is missing. The profile shows some 120,000 clones, about 80% of them singletons. This chain uses TRBV18 with TRBJ2-6; D uncertain. Specimen: PBMCs. The receptor comes from a man aged 25-40 years in good health and CMV-seronegative. Here the CDR3 reads CASSPLPSGANVLTF. The CDR3 nucleotides read TGTGCCAGCTCACCTCTCCCCTCTGGGGCCAACGTCCTGACTTTC.